This entry concerns a single T cell receptor (beta chain). This receptor's antigen is unknown. Nothing much larger sits one base from this clone, and base qualities are not available. Patients with autoimmune disease history or receiving systemic immunosuppression were excluded from the trial. Peripheral blood for TCR sequencing was drawn from every dose cohort at baseline, at cycle 4 day 1 and at cycle 7 day 1. Samples came from an open-label, multicenter, first-in-human phase I dose-escalation trial of ivuxolimab. Adults with locally advanced or metastatic melanoma, renal cell, hepatocellular, or head and neck squamous cell carcinoma were enrolled in the trial. Before TCR sequencing, CD4+ and CD8+ T cells were separately sorted from peripheral blood. This sample was taken from a study of OX40 agonist ivuxolimab in advanced cancers. Background for the entire study: Ivuxolimab was an agonistic, fully human IgG2 monoclonal antibody directed against OX40 (CD134), a costimulatory receptor. Partial responses were achieved by three dose-escalation patients, of whom one had hepatocellular carcinoma and two had cutaneous melanoma. In the dose-escalation cohort, over 65% of patients were male, and the mean age was approximately 60 years, with a range of about 20 to 79. Peripheral TCRbeta sequencing was intended to test whether TCR sequence diversity was altered and clonal T-cell expansion was caused by ivuxolimab. Intravenous ivuxolimab was administered to patients every 2 weeks at six dose levels: 0.01, 0.1, 0.3, 1.5, 3 and 10 mg/kg. The monotherapy dose-escalation portion (N ≈ 52 patients) of the phase I ivuxolimab trial is reported in the paper. Of the approximately 54 patients in dose escalation, about 19 had hepatocellular carcinoma, approximately 15 had melanoma, 9 had renal cell carcinoma and 9 had head and neck cancer. Prior anti-PD-1, anti-PD-L1 or anti-CTLA-4 therapy was permitted, and checkpoint inhibitors had been received by approximately 39% of dose-escalation patients.

For sequencing of the TCRbeta CDR3 region, genomic DNA was extracted from the sorted cells. TCRbeta CDR3 regions were sequenced using the immunoSEQ Assay. TCRdb provides this immuneACCESS table in a form limited to in-frame rearrangements. Some clones are lacking; in checked studies, under half of them reflect an unresolved V gene, and why the rest are absent is not known. The sample table lists about 30,000 clones, 70% to 85% of them with a count of one. Of the sample, around 24% falls within the top ten clones. From the cysteine through the phenylalanine, the CDR3 covers 12 amino acids. Kept here is only the CDR3 DNA, which spans 36 bases and is read in frame from base 1. CDR1 and CDR2 are read off the germline V gene as SGHTA and FQGTGA. V is pared back by 6 bases and J by 1 base, with 3 bases lying between the germline termini. Points the paper makes about the study in general: In the 0.1-3.0 mg/kg groups, partial responders were among the patients with the lowest normalized peripheral clonal expansion, particularly in CD8+ T cells. At doses of 0.1 to 3.0 mg/kg, clonal expansion of both CD4+ and CD8+ T cells in blood was seen between baseline and week 6. Antigen specificity was not determined for the clonally expanded peripheral T cells. After ivuxolimab, CD8+ T cells had more expanded clones than CD4+ T cells on average. Low levels of normalized T-cell clonal expansion were also shown by some nonresponding patients.

This clonotype was sampled from an adult with an advanced solid tumor such as melanoma, head and neck, liver or kidney cancer. The material sequenced was CD4+ or CD8+ T cells sorted from blood, taken in a trial of the OX40 agonist ivuxolimab. This sequence uses TRBV7-3 and TRBJ2-2; a confident D gene designation cannot be given. The CDR3 sequence is CASRGNTGELFF. The nucleotide sequence reads TGTGCCAGCAGAGGGAACACCGGGGAGCTGTTTTTT. The CDR3 plus the reference TRBV7-3 and TRBJ2-2 genes for the other parts give the full variable domain: GAGVSQTPSNKVTEKGKYVELRCDPISGHTALYWYRQSLGQGPEFLIYFQGTGAADDSGLPNDRFFAVRPEGSVSTLKIQRTERGDSAVYLCASRGNTGELFFGEGSRLTVL.